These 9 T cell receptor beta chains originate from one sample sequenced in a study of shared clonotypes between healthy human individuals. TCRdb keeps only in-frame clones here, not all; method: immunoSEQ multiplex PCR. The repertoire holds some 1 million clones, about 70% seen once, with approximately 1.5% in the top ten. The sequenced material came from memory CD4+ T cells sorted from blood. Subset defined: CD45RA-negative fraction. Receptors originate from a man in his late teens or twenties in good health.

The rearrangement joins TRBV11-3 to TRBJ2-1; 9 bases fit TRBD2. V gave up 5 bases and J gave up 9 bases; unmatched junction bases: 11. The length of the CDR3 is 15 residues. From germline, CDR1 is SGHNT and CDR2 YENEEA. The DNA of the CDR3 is TGTGCCAGCAGCACTGGTGGGACTAGCAACGGTGAGCAGTTCTTC. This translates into CASSTGGTSNGEQFF. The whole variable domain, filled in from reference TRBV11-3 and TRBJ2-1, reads EAGVVQSPRYKIIEKKQPVAFWCNPISGHNTLYWYLQNLGQGPELLIRYENEEAVDDSQLPKDRFSAERLKGVDSTLKIQPAELGDSAVYLCASSTGGTSNGEQFFGPGTRLTVL.

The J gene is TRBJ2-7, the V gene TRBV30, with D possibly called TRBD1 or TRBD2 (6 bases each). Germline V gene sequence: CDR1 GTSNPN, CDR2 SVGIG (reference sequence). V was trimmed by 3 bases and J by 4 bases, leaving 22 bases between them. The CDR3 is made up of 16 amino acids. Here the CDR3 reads CAWRRPGAGGSYEQYF. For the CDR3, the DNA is TGTGCCTGGAGACGCCCAGGGGCCGGGGGCAGTTACGAGCAGTACTTC.

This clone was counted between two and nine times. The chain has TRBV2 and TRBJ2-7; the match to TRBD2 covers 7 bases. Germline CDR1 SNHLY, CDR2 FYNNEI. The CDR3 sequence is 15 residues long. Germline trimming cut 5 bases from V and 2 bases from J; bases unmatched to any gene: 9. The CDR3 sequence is CASSRILALTYEQYF. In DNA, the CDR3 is TGTGCCAGCAGTCGAATACTAGCGTTGACCTACGAGCAGTACTTC.

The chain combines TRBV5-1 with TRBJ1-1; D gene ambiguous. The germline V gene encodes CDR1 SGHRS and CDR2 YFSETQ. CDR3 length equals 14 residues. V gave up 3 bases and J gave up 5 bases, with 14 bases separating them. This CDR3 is CASSYDTMSTEAFF. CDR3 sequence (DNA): TGCGCCAGCAGCTACGACACGATGAGTACTGAAGCTTTCTTT.

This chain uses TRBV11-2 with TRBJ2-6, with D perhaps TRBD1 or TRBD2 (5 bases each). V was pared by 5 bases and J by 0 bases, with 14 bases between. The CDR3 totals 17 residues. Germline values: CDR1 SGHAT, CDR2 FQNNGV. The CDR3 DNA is TGTGCCAGCAGCCCGGGGACCGGGACCTCTGGGGCCAACGTCCTGACTTTC. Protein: CASSPGTGTSGANVLTF.

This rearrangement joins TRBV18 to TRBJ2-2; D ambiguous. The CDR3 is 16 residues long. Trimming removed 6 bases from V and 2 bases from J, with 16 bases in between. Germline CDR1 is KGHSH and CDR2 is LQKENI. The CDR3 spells CASSSLLGRNTGELFF. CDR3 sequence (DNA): TGTGCCAGCTCCTCACTTTTAGGGCGAAACACCGGGGAGCTGTTTTTT.

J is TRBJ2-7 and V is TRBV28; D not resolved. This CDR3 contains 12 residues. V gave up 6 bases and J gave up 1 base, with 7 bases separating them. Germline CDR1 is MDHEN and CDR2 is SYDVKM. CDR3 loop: CASRSISYEQYF. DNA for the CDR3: TGTGCCAGCAGATCCATTTCCTACGAGCAGTACTTC.

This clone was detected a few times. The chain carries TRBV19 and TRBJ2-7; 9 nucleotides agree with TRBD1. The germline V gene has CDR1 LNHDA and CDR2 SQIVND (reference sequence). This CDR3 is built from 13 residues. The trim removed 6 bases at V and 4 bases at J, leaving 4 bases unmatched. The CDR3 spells CASSEDRGYEQYF. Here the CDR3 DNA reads TGTGCCAGTAGCGAGGACAGGGGTTACGAGCAGTACTTC.

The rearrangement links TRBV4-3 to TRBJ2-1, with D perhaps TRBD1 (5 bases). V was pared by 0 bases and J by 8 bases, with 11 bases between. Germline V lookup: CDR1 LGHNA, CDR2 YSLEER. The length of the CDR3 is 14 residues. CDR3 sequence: CASSQEGPRDEQFF. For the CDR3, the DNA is TGCGCCAGCAGCCAAGAGGGGCCTAGGGATGAGCAGTTCTTC.